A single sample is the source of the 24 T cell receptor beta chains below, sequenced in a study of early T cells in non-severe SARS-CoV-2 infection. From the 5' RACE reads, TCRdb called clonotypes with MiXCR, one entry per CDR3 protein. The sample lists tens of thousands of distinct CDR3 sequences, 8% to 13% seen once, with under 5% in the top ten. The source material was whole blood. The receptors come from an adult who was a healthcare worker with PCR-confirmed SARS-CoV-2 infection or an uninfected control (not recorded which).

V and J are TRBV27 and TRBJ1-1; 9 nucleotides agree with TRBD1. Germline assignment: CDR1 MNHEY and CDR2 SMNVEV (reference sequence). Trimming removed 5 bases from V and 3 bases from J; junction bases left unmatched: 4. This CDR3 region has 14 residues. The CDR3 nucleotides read TGTGCCAGCAGTCGGACAGGGGTCTACACTGAAGCTTTCTTT. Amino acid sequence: CASSRTGVYTEAFF.

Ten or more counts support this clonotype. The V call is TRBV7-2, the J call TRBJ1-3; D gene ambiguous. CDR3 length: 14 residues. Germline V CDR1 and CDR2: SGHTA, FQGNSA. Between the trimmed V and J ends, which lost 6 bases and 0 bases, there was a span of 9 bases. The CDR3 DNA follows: TGTGCCAGCAGACGTTGGAACTCTGGAAACACCATATATTTT. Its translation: CASRRWNSGNTIYF.

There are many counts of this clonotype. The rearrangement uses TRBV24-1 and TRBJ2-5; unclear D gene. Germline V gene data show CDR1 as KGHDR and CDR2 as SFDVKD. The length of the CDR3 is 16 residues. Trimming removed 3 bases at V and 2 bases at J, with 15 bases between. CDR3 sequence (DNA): TGTGCCACCAGTGATGCGAAACGGGCCCTTCAAGAGACCCAGTACTTC. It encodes CATSDAKRALQETQYF.

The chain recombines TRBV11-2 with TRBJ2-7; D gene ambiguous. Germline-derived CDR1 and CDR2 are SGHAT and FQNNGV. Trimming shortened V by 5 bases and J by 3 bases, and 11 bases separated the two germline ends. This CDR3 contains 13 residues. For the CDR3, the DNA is TGTGCCAGCAGCGATCGTATGGTCTACGAGCAGTACTTC. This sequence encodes CASSDRMVYEQYF.

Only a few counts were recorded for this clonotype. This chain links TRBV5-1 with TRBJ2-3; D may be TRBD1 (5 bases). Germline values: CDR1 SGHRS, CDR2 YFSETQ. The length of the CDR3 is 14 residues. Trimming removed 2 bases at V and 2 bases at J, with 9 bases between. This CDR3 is CASSFGQNTDTQYF. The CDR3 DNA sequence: TGCGCCAGCAGCTTCGGACAAAACACAGATACGCAGTATTTT.

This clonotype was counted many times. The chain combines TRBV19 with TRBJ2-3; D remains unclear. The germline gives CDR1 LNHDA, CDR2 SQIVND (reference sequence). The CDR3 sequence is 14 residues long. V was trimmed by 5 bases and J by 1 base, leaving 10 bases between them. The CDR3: CASSQTGRTDTQYF. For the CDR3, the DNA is TGTGCCAGTAGTCAAACCGGCCGCACAGATACGCAGTATTTT. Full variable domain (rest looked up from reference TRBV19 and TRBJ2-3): DGGITQSPKYLFRKEGQNVTLSCEQNLNHDAMYWYRQDPGQGLRLIYYSQIVNDFQKGDIAEGYSVSREKKESFPLTVTSAQKNPTAFYLCASSQTGRTDTQYFGPGTRLTVL.

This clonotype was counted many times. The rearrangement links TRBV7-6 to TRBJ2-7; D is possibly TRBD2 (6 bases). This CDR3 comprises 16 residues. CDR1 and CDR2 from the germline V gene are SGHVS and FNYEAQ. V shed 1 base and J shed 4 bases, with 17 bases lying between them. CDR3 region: CASSLGHQGLTYEQYF. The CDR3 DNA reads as TGTGCCAGCAGCTTAGGCCATCAGGGACTGACGTACGAGCAGTACTTC.

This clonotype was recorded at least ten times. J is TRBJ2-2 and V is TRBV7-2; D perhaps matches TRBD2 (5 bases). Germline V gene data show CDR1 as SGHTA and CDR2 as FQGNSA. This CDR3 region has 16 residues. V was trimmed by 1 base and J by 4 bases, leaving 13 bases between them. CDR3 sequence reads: CASSLGGFPTTGELFF. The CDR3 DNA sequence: TGTGCCAGCAGCTTAGGAGGGTTCCCTACCACCGGGGAGCTGTTTTTT.

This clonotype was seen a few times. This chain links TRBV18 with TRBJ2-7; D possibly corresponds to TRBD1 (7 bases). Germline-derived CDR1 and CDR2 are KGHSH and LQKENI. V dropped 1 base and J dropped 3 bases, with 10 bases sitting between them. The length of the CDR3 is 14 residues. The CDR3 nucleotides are TGTGCCAGCTCACCACGGGGGGACAGCTACGAGCAGTACTTC. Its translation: CASSPRGDSYEQYF.

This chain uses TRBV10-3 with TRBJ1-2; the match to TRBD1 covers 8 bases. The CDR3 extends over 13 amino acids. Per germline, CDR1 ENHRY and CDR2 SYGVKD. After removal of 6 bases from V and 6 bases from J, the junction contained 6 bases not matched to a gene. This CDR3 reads CAISPQGAHGYTF. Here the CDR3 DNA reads TGTGCCATCAGCCCCCAGGGGGCACATGGCTACACCTTC.

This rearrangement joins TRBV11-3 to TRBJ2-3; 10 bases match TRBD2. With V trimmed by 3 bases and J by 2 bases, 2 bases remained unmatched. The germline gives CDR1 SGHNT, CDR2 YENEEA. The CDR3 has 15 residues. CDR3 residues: CASSFGLAATDTQYF. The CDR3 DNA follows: TGTGCCAGCAGCTTCGGACTAGCGGCCACAGATACGCAGTATTTT.

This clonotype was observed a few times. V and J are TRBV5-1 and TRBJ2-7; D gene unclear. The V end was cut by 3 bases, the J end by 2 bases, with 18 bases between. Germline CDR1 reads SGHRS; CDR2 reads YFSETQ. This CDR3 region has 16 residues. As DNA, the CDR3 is TGCGCCAGCAGCTCGGCTGGGCAGTCATTACCCTACGAGCAGTACTTC. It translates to CASSSAGQSLPYEQYF.

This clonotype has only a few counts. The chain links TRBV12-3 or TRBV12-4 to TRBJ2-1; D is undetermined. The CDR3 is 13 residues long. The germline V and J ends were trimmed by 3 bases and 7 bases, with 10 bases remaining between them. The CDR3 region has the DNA TGTGCCAGCAGTTTCGGGTATGCGAATGAGCAGTTCTTC. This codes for CASSFGYANEQFF.

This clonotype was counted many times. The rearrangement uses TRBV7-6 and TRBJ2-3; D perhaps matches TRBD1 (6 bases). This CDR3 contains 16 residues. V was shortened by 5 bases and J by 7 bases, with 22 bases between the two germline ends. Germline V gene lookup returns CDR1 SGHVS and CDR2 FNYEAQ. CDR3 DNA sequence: TGTGCCAGCAGCCAGTCCAGCGGTCGGGGACAAAATACGCAGTATTTT. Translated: CASSQSSGRGQNTQYF.

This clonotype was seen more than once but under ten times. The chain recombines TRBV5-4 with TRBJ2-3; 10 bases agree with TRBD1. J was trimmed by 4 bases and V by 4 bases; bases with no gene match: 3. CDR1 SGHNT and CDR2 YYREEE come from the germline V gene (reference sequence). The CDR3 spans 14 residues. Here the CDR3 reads CASSEGTGADTQYF. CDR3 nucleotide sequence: TGTGCCAGCAGCGAGGGGACAGGGGCAGATACGCAGTATTTT.

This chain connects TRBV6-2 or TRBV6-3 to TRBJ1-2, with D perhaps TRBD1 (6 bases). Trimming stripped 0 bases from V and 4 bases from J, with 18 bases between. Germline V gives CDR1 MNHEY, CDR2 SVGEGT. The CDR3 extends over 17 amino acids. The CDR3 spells CASSYSPDRGERYGYTF. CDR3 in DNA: TGTGCCAGCAGTTACTCCCCGGACAGAGGAGAACGCTATGGCTACACCTTC.

The CDR3: CASSQRSGPDTQYF. The DNA of the CDR3 is TGTGCCAGCAGCCAAAGGTCAGGGCCAGATACGCAGTATTTT. The chain employs TRBV7-2 and TRBJ2-3, with a weak D call TRBD1 (5 bases). The CDR3 spans 14 residues. V lost 5 bases, J lost 4 bases, and 13 bases lay in between. Germline assignment: CDR1 SGHTA and CDR2 FQGNSA.

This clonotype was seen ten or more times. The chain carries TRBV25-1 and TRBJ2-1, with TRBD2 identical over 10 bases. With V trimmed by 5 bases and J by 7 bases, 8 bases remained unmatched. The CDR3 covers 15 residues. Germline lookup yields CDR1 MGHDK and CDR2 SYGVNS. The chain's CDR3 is CASSFLAGAVNEQFF. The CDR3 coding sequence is TGTGCCAGCAGTTTTCTAGCGGGGGCGGTAAATGAGCAGTTCTTC.

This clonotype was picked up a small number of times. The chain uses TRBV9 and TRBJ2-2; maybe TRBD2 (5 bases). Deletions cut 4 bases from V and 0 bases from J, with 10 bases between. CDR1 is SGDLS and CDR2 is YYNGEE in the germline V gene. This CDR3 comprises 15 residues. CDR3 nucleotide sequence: TGTGCCAGCAGCCCCTCCGGGACGAACACCGGGGAGCTGTTTTTT. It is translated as CASSPSGTNTGELFF. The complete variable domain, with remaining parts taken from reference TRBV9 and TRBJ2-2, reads DSGVTQTPKHLITATGQRVTLRCSPRSGDLSVYWYQQSLDQGLQFLIQYYNGEERAKGNILERFSAQQFPDLHSELNLSSLELGDSALYFCASSPSGTNTGELFFGEGSRLTVL.

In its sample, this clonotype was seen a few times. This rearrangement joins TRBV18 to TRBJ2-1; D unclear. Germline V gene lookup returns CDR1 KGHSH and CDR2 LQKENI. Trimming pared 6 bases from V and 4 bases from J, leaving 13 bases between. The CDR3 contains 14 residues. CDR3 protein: CASSPETAYNEQFF. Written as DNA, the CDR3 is TGTGCCAGCTCCCCAGAGACGGCGTACAATGAGCAGTTCTTC.

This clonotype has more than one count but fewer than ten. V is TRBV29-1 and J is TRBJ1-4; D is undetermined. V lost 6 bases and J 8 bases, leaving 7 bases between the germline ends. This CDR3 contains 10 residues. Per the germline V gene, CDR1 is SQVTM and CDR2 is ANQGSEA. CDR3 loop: CSVLQEKLFF. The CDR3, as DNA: TGCAGCGTCCTACAGGAAAAACTGTTTTTT.

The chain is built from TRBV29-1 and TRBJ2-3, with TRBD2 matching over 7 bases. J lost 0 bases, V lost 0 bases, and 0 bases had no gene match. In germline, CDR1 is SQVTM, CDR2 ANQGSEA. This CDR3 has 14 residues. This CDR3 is CSVEEAGSTDTQYF. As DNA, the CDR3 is TGCAGCGTTGAAGAAGCGGGGAGCACAGATACGCAGTATTTT.

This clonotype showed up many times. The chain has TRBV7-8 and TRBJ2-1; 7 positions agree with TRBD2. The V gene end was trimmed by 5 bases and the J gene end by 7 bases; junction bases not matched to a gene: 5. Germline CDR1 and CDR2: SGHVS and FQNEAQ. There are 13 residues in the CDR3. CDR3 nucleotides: TGTGCCAGCAGCCCGGGGGGACCTAATGAGCAGTTCTTC. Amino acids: CASSPGGPNEQFF.

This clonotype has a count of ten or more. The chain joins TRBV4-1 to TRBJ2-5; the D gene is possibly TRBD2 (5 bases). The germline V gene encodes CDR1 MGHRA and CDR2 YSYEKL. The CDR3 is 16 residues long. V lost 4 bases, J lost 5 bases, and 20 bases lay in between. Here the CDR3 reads CASSPVPIGGGETQYF. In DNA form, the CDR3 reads TGCGCCAGCAGCCCTGTCCCTATTGGCGGCGGGGAGACCCAGTACTTC.